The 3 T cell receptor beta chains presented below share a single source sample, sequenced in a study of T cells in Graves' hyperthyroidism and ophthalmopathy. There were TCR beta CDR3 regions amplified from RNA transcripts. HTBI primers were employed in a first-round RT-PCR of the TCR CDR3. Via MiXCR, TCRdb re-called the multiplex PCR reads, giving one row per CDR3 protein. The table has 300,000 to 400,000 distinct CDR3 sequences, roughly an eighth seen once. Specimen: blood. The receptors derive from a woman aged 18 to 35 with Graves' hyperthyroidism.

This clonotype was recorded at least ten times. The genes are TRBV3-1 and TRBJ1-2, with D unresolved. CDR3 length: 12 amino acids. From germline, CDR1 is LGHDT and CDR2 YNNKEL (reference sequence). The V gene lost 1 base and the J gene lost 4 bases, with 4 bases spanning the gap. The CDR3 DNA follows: TGTGCCAGCAGCCAAGCTATCTATGGCTACACCTTC. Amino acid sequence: CASSQAIYGYTF.

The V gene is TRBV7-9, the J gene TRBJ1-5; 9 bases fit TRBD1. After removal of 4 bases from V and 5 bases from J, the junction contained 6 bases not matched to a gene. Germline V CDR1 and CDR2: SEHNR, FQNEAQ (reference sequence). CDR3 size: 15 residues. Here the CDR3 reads CASSSTDRGDQPQHF. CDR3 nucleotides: TGTGCCAGCAGCTCTACGGACAGGGGTGATCAGCCCCAGCATTTT. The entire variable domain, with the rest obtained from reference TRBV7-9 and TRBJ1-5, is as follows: DTGVSQNPRHKITKRGQNVTFRCDPISEHNRLYWYRQTLGQGPEFLTYFQNEAQLEKSRLLSDRFSAERPKGSFSTLEIQRTEQGDSAMYLCASSSTDRGDQPQHFGDGTRLSIL.

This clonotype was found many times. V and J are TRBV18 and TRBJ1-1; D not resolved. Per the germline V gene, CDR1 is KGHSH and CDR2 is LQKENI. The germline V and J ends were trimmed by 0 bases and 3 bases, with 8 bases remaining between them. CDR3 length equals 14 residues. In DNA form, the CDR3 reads TGTGCCAGCTCACCACCAGGCAGCTACACTGAAGCTTTCTTT. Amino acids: CASSPPGSYTEAFF.